This is a list of T cell receptor beta chains from one sample in a study of T-cell reconstitution after alpha-beta-depleted transplantation in children. MiXCR was run by TCRdb on the PCR reads, yielding one entry per CDR3 protein. The sample holds over 150,000 distinct CDR3 sequences, over 5.5% seen once. The specimen was PBMCs from the stem cell graft donor, collected from the stem cell graft. The receptors here all came from a human donor who donated a stem cell graft to a child with Wiskott-Aldrich syndrome. Both conserved end residues are part of each CDR3. The D gene is left open where the match is weak. Where a row states a size, it is once, few, many or the class of an expanded clone; other rows omit it.

clone_size	j_call	d_call	v_call	cdr3_nt	cdr3_aa
few	TRBJ2-5	-	TRBV7-6	TGTGCCAGCAGCCCCGACCCAGAGACCCAGTACTTC	CASSPDPETQYF
many	TRBJ2-1	TRBD2	TRBV29-1	TGCAGCGTAGGTAGACTAGCGGCCTACAATGAGCAGTTCTTC	CSVGRLAAYNEQFF
many	TRBJ1-1	-	TRBV20-1	TGCAGTGCTAGTCAATACCTGGTGGGGCTGGGGACTGAAGCTTTCTTT	CSASQYLVGLGTEAFF
few	TRBJ2-1	TRBD1	TRBV4-3	TGCGCCAGCAGCCAAGATACAGGGGACAATGAGCAGTTCTTC	CASSQDTGDNEQFF
many	TRBJ2-7	TRBD2	TRBV7-6	TGTGCCAGCAGGGGAAGCGGGAAGGGAAGCTCCTACGAGCAGTACTTC	CASRGSGKGSSYEQYF
many	TRBJ2-5	TRBD1	TRBV24-1	TGTGCCACCAGTGACCCCGGACAGGGCGAGACCCAGTACTTC	CATSDPGQGETQYF
many	TRBJ1-1	TRBD1	TRBV12-3/TRBV12-4	TGTGCCAGCAGTCGACAGGGGCGGGCGAACACTGAAGCTTTCTTT	CASSRQGRANTEAFF
many	TRBJ1-6	-	TRBV5-1	TGCGCCAGCAGACTCGGACACGGAGGGTCGATGGAGCCACCCCTCCACTTT	CASRLGHGGSMEPPLHF
many	TRBJ2-7	TRBD2	TRBV7-8	TGTGCCAGCAGCTCCGGTGGGACTAGCGGGAGTACCTACGAGCAGTACTTC	CASSSGGTSGSTYEQYF
many	TRBJ2-7	-	TRBV20-1	TGCAGTGCGGGGACGGGAACCTACGAGCAGTACTTC	CSAGTGTYEQYF
-	TRBJ2-1	-	TRBV5-1	TGCGCCAGCAGCCCTGGGCCGGGAAGCTACAATGAGCAGTTCTTC	CASSPGPGSYNEQFF
many	TRBJ2-3	-	TRBV10-2	TGCGCCAGCAGTGAGGCTAGCGGCACAGATACGCAGTATTTT	CASSEASGTDTQYF
many	TRBJ1-6	-	TRBV6-5	TGTGCCAGCAGTTACTCCGAGGATTCACCCCTCCACTTT	CASSYSEDSPLHF
many	TRBJ2-3	TRBD2	TRBV5-1	TGCGCCAGCAGCCCTAGCGGGGTGACCACAGATACGCAGTATTTT	CASSPSGVTTDTQYF
-	TRBJ2-2	-	TRBV4-2	TGTGCCAGCGGCCCTGGGCTGCTCGGGGAGCTGTTTTTT	CASGPGLLGELFF
many	TRBJ2-2	-	TRBV12-3/TRBV12-4	TGTGCCAGCAGTCCGTTCGGGGACACCGGGGAGCTGTTTTTT	CASSPFGDTGELFF
many	TRBJ2-3	-	TRBV5-1	TGCGCCAGCAGCTTGGTGGGAGGATACACAGATACGCAGTATTTT	CASSLVGGYTDTQYF
many	TRBJ2-7	-	TRBV20-1	TGCAGTGCTACATTGGCATACGAGCAGTACTTC	CSATLAYEQYF
many	TRBJ1-5	-	TRBV7-8	TGTGCCAGCAGCTTAGGGGCAGGGGTTCAGCCCCAGCATTTT	CASSLGAGVQPQHF
few	TRBJ2-7	TRBD1	TRBV20-1	TGCAGTGCTAGAGAAACAGGGGGCAGGTACGAGCAGTACTTC	CSARETGGRYEQYF
many	TRBJ1-5	-	TRBV24-1	TGTGCCACCAGTGCGGGACCGAATCAGCCCCAGCATTTT	CATSAGPNQPQHF
many	TRBJ1-6	-	TRBV2	TGTGCCAGCAGTGCCGGACAGCCGGGGCCACCCCTCCACTTT	CASSAGQPGPPLHF
many	TRBJ2-2	TRBD1	TRBV29-1	TGCAGCGTGTTAAAAGGGACCGGGACAGGGGTCGGGGAGCTGTTTTTT	CSVLKGTGTGVGELFF
many	TRBJ1-4	-	TRBV6-5	TGTGCCAGCAGTTACTCAGGGTATAATGAAAAACTGTTTTTT	CASSYSGYNEKLFF
many	TRBJ1-1	TRBD1	TRBV6-4	TGTGCCAGCACCCTGTCCCGGGACAGGGGCGAATTGCCGAACACTGAAGCTTTCTTT	CASTLSRDRGELPNTEAFF
many	TRBJ1-1	-	TRBV10-2	TGCGCCAGCAGTGAGCTTTTCAGGGTAGCTGAAGCTTTCTTT	CASSELFRVAEAFF
many	TRBJ2-3	-	TRBV2	TGTGCCAGCAGTGAAGCTAGACTTGGCACAGATACGCAGTATTTT	CASSEARLGTDTQYF
-	TRBJ2-5	-	TRBV24-1	TGTGCCACCAGTGTTGAGGGACGGGACAAAAGACAGACCCAGTACTTC	CATSVEGRDKRQTQYF
many	TRBJ1-3	-	TRBV29-1	TGCAGAGAGGGGGGCTACTCTGGAAACACCATATATTTT	CREGGYSGNTIYF
many	TRBJ2-3	-	TRBV9	TGTGCCAGCAGCGCCGTTATGAGCACAGATACGCAGTATTTT	CASSAVMSTDTQYF
many	TRBJ2-1	TRBD2	TRBV20-1	TGCAGTGCTAGAAAGTATGGGGGGGGTGAGCAGTTCTTC	CSARKYGGGEQFF
many	TRBJ1-2	-	TRBV7-8	TGTGCCAGCAGCATTTATCCTGGGACCGACGATAACTATGGCTACACCTTC	CASSIYPGTDDNYGYTF
many	TRBJ2-3	-	TRBV29-1	TGCAGCGTCGCCATAGAGGATACGCAGTATTTT	CSVAIEDTQYF
-	TRBJ2-3	TRBD1	TRBV30	TGTGCCTGGAGTGTCCGAGTGACAGGGTCCACAGATACGCAGTATTTT	CAWSVRVTGSTDTQYF
many	TRBJ1-2	-	TRBV3-1	TGTGCCAGCAGCCAAGATCGGGCTAACTATGGCTACACCTTC	CASSQDRANYGYTF
many	TRBJ2-1	TRBD2	TRBV7-9	TGTGCCAGCAGCTCTCCCGGGACTAGCAAAAATGAGCAGTTCTTC	CASSSPGTSKNEQFF
many	TRBJ2-2	TRBD1	TRBV29-1	TGCAGCGTCCAATTGACAGGGACGAACACCGGGGAGCTGTTTTTT	CSVQLTGTNTGELFF
-	TRBJ1-5	-	TRBV24-1	TGTGCCGTTGGGGACCGAGGGGGGGGCAATCAGCCCCAGCATTTT	CAVGDRGGGNQPQHF
many	TRBJ2-2	-	TRBV6-6	TGTGCCAGCAGGGGCCGGGACCAAGTGGAGCTGTTTTTT	CASRGRDQVELFF
many	TRBJ1-1	-	TRBV6-1	TGTGCCAGCAGGCCGGGACAACGGAACACTGAAGCTTTCTTT	CASRPGQRNTEAFF
many	TRBJ2-6	-	TRBV20-1	TGCAGTGCTAGACCTCGGTTATCTGGGGCCAACGTCCTGACTTTC	CSARPRLSGANVLTF
-	TRBJ2-6	-	TRBV7-9	TGTGCCAGCAGCCAAGGACCCATCTCTGGGGCCAACGTCCTGACTTTC	CASSQGPISGANVLTF
many	TRBJ2-3	TRBD2	TRBV4-3	TGCGCCAGCAGCCAAGAGGCCAGCGGGAGAGGAGATACGCAGTATTTT	CASSQEASGRGDTQYF
many	TRBJ2-1	TRBD1	TRBV29-1	TGCAGCGTGGTAGGGACAGGGAGCTCCTACAATGAGCAGTTCTTC	CSVVGTGSSYNEQFF
many	TRBJ2-5	-	TRBV29-1	TGCAGCGTTATCGAAGAACAAGAGACCCAGTACTTC	CSVIEEQETQYF
few	TRBJ2-3	TRBD1	TRBV12-3/TRBV12-4	TGTGCCAGCAGGGCCGACAGGGGAGGCCCAGATACGCAGTATTTT	CASRADRGGPDTQYF
many	TRBJ2-7	-	TRBV18	TGTGCCAGCCGAGAAAATGACGAGCAGTACTTC	CASRENDEQYF
-	TRBJ2-3	TRBD2	TRBV7-2	TGTGCCAGCAGCTATGGGACTAGTAGGACAGATACGCAGTATTTT	CASSYGTSRTDTQYF
few	TRBJ2-7	TRBD2	TRBV7-6	TGTGCCAGCAGCCGGGGGGCTAGCGGGACCTACGAGCAGTACTTC	CASSRGASGTYEQYF
-	TRBJ2-1	-	TRBV4-2	TGTGCCATCGGCCCCGGGCTGGGGGACTACAATGAGCAGTTCTTC	CAIGPGLGDYNEQFF
many	TRBJ2-5	TRBD2	TRBV29-1	TGCAGCGTTGAGGAGGGACTAGGTCTGGAGACCCAGTACTTC	CSVEEGLGLETQYF
many	TRBJ2-2	-	TRBV7-2	TGTGCCAGCAGCTTAGCAGGCGCGAGGGAGCTGTTTTTT	CASSLAGARELFF
many	TRBJ2-5	-	TRBV20-1	TGCAGTGCACGACAGCCGTACCAAGAGACCCAGTACTTC	CSARQPYQETQYF
many	TRBJ2-7	-	TRBV20-1	TGCAGTGCTAGTAACGAAGTTCGCTACGAGCAGTACTTC	CSASNEVRYEQYF
many	TRBJ2-7	TRBD1	TRBV12-3/TRBV12-4	TGTGCCAGCAGCCTTCGGGACAGGGCCTACGAGCAGTACTTC	CASSLRDRAYEQYF
many	TRBJ2-6	TRBD1	TRBV2	TGTGCCAGCAATCAGGTGGGGGGGGGACAGGGAGCTGGGGCCAACGTCCTGACTTTC	CASNQVGGGQGAGANVLTF
few	TRBJ2-2	-	TRBV21-1	TGTGCCAGCAGCAAAGTAAATAGCGGGGGAAACACCGGGGAGCTGTTTTTT	CASSKVNSGGNTGELFF
many	TRBJ2-2	-	TRBV6-5	TGTGCCAGCAGTTACTACGAATACAGGGCCGGGGAGCTGTTTTTT	CASSYYEYRAGELFF
many	TRBJ2-4	TRBD1	TRBV18	TGTGCCAGCTCAGTACTACAGGGGGCGGAAAACATTCAGTACTTC	CASSVLQGAENIQYF